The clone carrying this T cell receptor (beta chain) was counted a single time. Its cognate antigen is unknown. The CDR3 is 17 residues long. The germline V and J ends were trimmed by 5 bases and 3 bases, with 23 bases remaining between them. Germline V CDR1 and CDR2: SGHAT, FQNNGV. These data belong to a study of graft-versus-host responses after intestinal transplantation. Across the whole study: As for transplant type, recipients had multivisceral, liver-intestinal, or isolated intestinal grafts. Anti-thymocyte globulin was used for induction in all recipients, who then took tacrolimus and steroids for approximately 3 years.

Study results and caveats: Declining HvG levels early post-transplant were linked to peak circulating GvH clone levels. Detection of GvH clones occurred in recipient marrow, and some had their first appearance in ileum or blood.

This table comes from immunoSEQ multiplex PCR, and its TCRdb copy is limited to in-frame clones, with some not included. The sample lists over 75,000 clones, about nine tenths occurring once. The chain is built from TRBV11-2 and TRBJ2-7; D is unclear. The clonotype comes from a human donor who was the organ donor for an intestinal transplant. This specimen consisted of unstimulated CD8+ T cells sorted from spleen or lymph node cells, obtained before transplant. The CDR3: CASSPLRGFLGIYEQYF. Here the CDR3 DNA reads TGTGCCAGCAGCCCCCTCAGAGGCTTCCTAGGAATCTACGAGCAGTACTTC.